The clone carrying this T cell receptor (beta chain) has a handful of counts. The data were obtained in a study of blood T cell repertoires in COVID-19. The overall study: There were acute and convalescent COVID-19 samples, and they came from the United States, Italy and Spain. PBMCs, B-cell-depleted T cells, or T cells were the source of the cDNA or gDNA that made up the material.

Source study methods: Reference gene primer amplification yielded estimated nucleated cell counts. Using immunoSEQ multiplex PCR, the repertoire was profiled, and TCRdb retains in-frame clones only, with some absent. The V and J calls and clone size are taken from that table; D and trimming were inferred from the DNA. The repertoire holds around 250,000 clones, with under 85% as singletons. V was trimmed by 6 bases and J by 5 bases, leaving 19 bases between them. The CDR3 runs to 15 residues. CDR1 LNHDA and CDR2 SQIVND come from the germline V gene (reference sequence). The gene calls are TRBV19 and TRBJ1-1; maybe TRBD1 (6 bases). Sequencing input: peripheral blood. This TCR came from a man in his thirties or forties who had recovered from COVID-19. The CDR3 spells CASSPHSSGETEAFF. CDR3 sequence (DNA): TGTGCCAGTAGCCCACATTCGTCAGGGGAGACTGAAGCTTTCTTT.